The source of this TCR beta chain is a study of cytomegalovirus exposure and HLA in healthy donors. This CDR3 has 14 amino acids. The V and J ends lost 0 bases and 5 bases respectively, with 9 bases between them. Germline loops: CDR1 SGHRS, CDR2 YFSETQ. The PCR ran on 60 Vbeta and 13 Jbeta primers. This table comes from immunoSEQ multiplex PCR, and its TCRdb copy is limited to in-frame clones, with some not included. The table shows about 96,000 clones, with 60% to 75% occurring only once. Study outcomes and limitations: It was shown in a later analysis that HLA-associated TCR beta chains were more clonally expanded than other, equally common chains. The CMV antigen specificity of a few CMV-associated chains was confirmed through in vitro analysis. Researchers reported in a later analysis that common viral pathogens appeared linked to several top clusters.

This clone was found a few times. Its antigen is unidentified. This same CDR3 is encoded by further DNA sequences in the sample. What was sequenced was PBMCs. The source of this sequence is a woman between 65 and 79 years old in good health and CMV-seropositive. The chain recombines TRBV5-1 with TRBJ2-1, with TRBD1 as a possible D gene (5 bases). The CDR3 sequence: CASSLGQLNNEQFF. The CDR3 coding sequence is TGCGCCAGCAGCTTGGGACAGCTAAACAATGAGCAGTTCTTC.